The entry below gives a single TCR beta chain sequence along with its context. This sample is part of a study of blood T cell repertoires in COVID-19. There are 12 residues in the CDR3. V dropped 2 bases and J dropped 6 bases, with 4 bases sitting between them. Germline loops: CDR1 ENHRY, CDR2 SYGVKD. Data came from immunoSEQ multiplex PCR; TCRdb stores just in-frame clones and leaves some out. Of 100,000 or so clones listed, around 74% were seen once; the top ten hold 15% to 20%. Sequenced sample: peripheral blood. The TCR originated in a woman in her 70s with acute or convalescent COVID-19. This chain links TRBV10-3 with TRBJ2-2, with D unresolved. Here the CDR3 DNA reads TGTGCCATCAGTGAGCGAGCCGGGGAGCTGTTTTTT. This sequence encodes CAISERAGELFF.